This entry concerns a single T cell receptor beta chain. The antigen remains undetermined. TCRdb's table, derived via immunoSEQ multiplex PCR, lists solely in-frame clones and lacks some. The sample shows approximately 71,000 clones, less than 90% of them seen only once. The source of the sample is a study of OX40 agonist ivuxolimab in advanced cancers. Germline CDR1 is SGDLS and CDR2 is YYNGEE. V trimming: 4 bases; J trimming: 5 bases; junction bases outside the gene matches: 6. This CDR3 comprises 14 residues. General study findings and limits: Within 6 weeks, CD4+ and CD8+ blood T cells expanded clonally at 0.1 to 3.0 mg/kg.

The sample here was CD4+ or CD8+ T cells sorted from blood, taken in a trial of the OX40 agonist ivuxolimab. The chain recombines TRBV9 with TRBJ2-5; 9 bases match TRBD2. The receptor comes from an adult with an advanced solid tumor such as melanoma, head and neck, liver or kidney cancer. CDR3 protein: CASSYSGRSETQYF. The CDR3 DNA follows: TGTGCCAGCAGCTATAGCGGGAGAAGTGAGACCCAGTACTTC.